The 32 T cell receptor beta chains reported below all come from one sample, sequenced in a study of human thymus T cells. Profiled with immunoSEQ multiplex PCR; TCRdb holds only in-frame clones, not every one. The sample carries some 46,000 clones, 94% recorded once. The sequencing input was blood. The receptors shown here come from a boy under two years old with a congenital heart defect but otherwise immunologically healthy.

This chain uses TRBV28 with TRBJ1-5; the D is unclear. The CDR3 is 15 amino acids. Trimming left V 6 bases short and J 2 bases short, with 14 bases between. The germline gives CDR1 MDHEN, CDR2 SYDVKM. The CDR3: CASSEPRVGNQPQHF. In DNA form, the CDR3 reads TGTGCCAGCAGCGAACCCCGGGTTGGCAATCAGCCCCAGCATTTT. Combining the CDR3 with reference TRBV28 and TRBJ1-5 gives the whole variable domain DVKVTQSSRYLVKRTGEKVFLECVQDMDHENMFWYRQDPGLGLRLIYFSYDVKMKEKGDIPEGYSVSREKKERFSLILESASTNQTSMYLCASSEPRVGNQPQHFGDGTRLSIL.

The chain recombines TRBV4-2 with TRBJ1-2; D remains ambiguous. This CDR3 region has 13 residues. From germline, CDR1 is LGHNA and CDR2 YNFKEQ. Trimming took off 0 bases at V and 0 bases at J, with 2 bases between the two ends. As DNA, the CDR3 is TGTGCCAGCAGCCAAGACACTAACTATGGCTACACCTTC. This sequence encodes CASSQDTNYGYTF.

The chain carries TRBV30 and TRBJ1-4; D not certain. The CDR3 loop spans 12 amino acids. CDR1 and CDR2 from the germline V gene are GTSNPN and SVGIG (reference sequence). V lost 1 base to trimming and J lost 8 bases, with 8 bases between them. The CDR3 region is CAWSAGREKLFF. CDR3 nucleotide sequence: TGTGCCTGGAGTGCCGGTAGAGAAAAACTGTTTTTT.

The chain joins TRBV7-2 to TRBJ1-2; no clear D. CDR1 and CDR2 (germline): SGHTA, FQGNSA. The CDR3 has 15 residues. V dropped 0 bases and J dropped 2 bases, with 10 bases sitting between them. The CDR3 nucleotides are TGTGCCAGCAGCTTAGCTTCAGGACCCAACTATGGCTACACCTTC. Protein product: CASSLASGPNYGYTF. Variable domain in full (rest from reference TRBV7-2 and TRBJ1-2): GAGVSQSPSNKVTEKGKDVELRCDPISGHTALYWYRQSLGQGLEFLIYFQGNSAPDKSGLPSDRFSAERTGGSVSTLTIQRTQQEDSAVYLCASSLASGPNYGYTFGSGTRLTVV.

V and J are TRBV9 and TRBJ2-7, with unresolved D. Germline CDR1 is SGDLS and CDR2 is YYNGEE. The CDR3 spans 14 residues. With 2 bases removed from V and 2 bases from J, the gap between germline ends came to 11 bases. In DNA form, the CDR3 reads TGTGCCAGCAGCGTCCGGGCAATTCCCTACGAGCAGTACTTC. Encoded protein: CASSVRAIPYEQYF.

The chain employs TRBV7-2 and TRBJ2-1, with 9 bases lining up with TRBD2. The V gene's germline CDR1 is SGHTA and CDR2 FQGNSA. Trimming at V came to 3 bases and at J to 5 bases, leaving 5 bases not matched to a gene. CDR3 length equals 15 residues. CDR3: CASSFIAGVNNEQFF. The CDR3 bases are TGTGCCAGCAGCTTTATAGCGGGGGTGAACAATGAGCAGTTCTTC.

DNA of the CDR3: TGCGCCAGCTGCCCGTGGCTTCGTAGCCCAAACACCGGGGAGCTGTTTTTT. Protein: CASCPWLRSPNTGELFF. The gene calls are TRBV4-1 and TRBJ2-2; D remains unclear. CDR3 length: 17 residues. Trimming stripped 8 bases from V and 2 bases from J, with 21 bases between. Germline V gives CDR1 MGHRA, CDR2 YSYEKL.

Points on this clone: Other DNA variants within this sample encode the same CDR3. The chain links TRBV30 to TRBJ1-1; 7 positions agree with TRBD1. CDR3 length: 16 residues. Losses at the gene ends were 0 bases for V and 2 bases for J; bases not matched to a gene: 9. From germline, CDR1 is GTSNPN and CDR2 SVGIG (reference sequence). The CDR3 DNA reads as TGTGCCTGGAGTGTACGAGGGGGCGGGGGCAACACTGAAGCTTTCTTT. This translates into CAWSVRGGGGNTEAFF.

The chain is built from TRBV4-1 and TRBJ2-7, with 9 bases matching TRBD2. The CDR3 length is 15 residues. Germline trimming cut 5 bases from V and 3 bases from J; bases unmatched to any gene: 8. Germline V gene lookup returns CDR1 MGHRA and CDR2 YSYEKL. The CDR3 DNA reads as TGCGCCAGCAGCTCTTTGGCGGGGGGGCGCTACGAGCAGTACTTC. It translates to CASSSLAGGRYEQYF.

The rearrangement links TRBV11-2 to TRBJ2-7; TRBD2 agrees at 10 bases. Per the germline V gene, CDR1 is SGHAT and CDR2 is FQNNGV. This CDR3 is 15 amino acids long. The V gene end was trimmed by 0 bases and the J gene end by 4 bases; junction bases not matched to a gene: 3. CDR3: CASSLELAGGYEQYF. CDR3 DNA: TGTGCCAGCAGCTTAGAATTAGCGGGGGGTTACGAGCAGTACTTC.

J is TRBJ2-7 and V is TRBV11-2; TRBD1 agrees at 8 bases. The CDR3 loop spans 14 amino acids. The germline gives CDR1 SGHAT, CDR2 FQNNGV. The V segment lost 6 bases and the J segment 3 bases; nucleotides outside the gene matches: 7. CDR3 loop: CASRPRTGRYEQYF. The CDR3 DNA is TGTGCCAGCAGACCCCGGACAGGGCGCTACGAGCAGTACTTC.

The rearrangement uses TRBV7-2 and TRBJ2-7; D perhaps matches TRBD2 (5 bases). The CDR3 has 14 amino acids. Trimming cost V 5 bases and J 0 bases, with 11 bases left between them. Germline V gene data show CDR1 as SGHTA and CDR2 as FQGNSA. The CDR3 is CASSPAGRSYEQYF. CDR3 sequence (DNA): TGTGCCAGCAGCCCCGCGGGCCGCTCCTACGAGCAGTACTTC.

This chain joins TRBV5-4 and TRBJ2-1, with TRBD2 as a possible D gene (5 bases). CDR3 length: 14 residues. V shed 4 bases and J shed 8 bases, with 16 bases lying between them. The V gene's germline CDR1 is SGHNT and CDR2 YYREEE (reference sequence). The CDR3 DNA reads TGTGCCAGCAGCCCGGGGTCCTCACGGGATGAGCAGTTCTTC. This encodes CASSPGSSRDEQFF.

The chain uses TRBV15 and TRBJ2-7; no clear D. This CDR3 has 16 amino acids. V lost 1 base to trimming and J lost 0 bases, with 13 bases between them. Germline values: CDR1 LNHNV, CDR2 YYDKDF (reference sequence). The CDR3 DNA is TGTGCCACCAGCAGAGGAGTTAAAGGCCCCTCCTACGAGCAGTACTTC. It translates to CATSRGVKGPSYEQYF.

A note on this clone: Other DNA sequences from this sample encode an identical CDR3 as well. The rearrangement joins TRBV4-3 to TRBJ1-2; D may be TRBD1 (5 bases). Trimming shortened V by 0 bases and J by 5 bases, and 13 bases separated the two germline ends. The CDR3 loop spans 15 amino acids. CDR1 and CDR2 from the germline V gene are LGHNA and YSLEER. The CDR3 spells CASSQDQRGAYGYTF. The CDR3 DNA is TGCGCCAGCAGCCAAGATCAACGGGGCGCTTATGGCTACACCTTC.

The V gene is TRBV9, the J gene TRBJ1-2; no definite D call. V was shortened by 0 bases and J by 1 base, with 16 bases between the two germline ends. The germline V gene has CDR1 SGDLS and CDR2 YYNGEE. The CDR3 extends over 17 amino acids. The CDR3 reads CASSVGTSADYNYGYTF. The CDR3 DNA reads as TGTGCCAGCAGCGTAGGGACGTCGGCCGACTATAACTATGGCTACACCTTC.

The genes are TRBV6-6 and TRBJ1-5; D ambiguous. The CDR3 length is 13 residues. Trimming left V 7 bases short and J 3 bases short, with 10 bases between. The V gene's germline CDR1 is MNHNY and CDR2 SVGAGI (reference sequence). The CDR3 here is CASNRNYNQPQHF. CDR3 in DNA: TGTGCCAGCAACCGAAACTACAATCAGCCCCAGCATTTT.

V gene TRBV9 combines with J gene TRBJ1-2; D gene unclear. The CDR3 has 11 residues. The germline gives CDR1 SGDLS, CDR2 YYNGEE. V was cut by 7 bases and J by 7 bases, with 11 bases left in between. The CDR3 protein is CASSGIGGYTF. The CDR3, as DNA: TGTGCCAGCTCCGGGATCGGTGGCTACACCTTC. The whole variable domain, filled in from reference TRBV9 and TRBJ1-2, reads DSGVTQTPKHLITATGQRVTLRCSPRSGDLSVYWYQQSLDQGLQFLIQYYNGEERAKGNILERFSAQQFPDLHSELNLSSLELGDSALYFCASSGIGGYTFGSGTRLTVV.

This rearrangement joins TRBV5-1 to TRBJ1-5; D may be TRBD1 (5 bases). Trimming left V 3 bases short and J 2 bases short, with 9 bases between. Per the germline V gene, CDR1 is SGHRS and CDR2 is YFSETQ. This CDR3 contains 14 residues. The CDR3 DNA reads TGCGCCAGCAGCTGGTTCAGGGGCAATCAGCCCCAGCATTTT. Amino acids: CASSWFRGNQPQHF. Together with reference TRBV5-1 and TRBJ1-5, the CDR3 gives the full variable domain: KAGVTQTPRYLIKTRGQQVTLSCSPISGHRSVSWYQQTPGQGLQFLFEYFSETQRNKGNFPGRFSGRQFSNSRSEMNVSTLELGDSALYLCASSWFRGNQPQHFGDGTRLSIL.

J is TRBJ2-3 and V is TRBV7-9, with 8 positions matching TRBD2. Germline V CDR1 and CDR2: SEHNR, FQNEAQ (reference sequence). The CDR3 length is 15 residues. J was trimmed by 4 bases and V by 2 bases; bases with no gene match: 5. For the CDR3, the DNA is TGTGCCAGCAGCTTAATGGGACTAGTACCAGATACGCAGTATTTT. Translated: CASSLMGLVPDTQYF.

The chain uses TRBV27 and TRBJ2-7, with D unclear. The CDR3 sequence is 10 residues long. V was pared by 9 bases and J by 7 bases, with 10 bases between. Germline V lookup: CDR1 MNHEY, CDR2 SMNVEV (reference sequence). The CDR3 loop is CARVHPEQYF. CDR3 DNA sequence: TGTGCCAGGGTACACCCTGAGCAGTACTTC.

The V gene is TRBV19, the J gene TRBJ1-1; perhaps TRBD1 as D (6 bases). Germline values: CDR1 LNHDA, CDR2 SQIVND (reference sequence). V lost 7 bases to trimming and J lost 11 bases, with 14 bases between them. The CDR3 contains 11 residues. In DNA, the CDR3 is TGTGCCAGTACTCAGGGGATAGTTGCTTTCTTT. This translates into CASTQGIVAFF.

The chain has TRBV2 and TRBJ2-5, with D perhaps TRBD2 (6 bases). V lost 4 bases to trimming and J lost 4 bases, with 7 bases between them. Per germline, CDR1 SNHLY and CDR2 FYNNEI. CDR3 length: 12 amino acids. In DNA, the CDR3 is TGTGCCAGCAGTGTCGGGGGAGAGACCCAGTACTTC. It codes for CASSVGGETQYF. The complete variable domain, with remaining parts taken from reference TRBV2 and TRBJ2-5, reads EPEVTQTPSHQVTQMGQEVILRCVPISNHLYFYWYRQILGQKVEFLVSFYNNEISEKSEIFDDQFSVERPDGSNFTLKIRSTKLEDSAMYFCASSVGGETQYFGPGTRLLVL.

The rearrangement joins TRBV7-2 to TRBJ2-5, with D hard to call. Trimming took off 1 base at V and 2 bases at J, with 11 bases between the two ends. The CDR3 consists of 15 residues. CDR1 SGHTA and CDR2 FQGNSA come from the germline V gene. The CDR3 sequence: CASSLDRPFQETQYF. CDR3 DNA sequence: TGTGCCAGCAGCTTAGACCGCCCCTTTCAAGAGACCCAGTACTTC.

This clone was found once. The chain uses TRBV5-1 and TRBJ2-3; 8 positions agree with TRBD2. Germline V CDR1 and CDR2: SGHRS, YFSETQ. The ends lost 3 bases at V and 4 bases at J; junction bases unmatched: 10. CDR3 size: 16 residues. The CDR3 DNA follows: TGCGCCAGCAGCTCCATTGTTACGGGGGGGGCAGATACGCAGTATTTT. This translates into CASSSIVTGGADTQYF.

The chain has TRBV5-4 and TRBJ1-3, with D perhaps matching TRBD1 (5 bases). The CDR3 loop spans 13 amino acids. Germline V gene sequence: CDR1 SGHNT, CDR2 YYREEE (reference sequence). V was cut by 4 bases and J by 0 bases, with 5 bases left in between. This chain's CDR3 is CASSTGSGNTIYF. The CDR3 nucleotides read TGTGCCAGCAGCACAGGCTCTGGAAACACCATATATTTT.

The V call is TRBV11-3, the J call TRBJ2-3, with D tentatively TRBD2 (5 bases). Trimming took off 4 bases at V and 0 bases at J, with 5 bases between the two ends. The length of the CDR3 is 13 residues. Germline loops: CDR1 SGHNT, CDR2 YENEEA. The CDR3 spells CASSWTSTDTQYF. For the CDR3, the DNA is TGTGCCAGCAGCTGGACTAGCACAGATACGCAGTATTTT.

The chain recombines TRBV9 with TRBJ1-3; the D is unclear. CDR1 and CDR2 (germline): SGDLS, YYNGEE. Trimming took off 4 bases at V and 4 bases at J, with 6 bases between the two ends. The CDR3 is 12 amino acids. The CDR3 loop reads CASSPTGNTIYF. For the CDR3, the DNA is TGTGCCAGCAGCCCGACAGGAAACACCATATATTTT.

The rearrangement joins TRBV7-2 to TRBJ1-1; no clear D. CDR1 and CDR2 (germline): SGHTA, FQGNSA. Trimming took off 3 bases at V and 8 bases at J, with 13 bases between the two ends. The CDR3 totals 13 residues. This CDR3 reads CASSFSFGKEAFF. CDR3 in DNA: TGTGCCAGCAGCTTTTCTTTTGGGAAAGAAGCTTTCTTT.

CDR3 sequence reads: CASRDRANTGELFF. As DNA, the CDR3 is TGTGCCAGCCGGGACAGGGCGAACACCGGGGAGCTGTTTTTT. This rearrangement joins TRBV2 to TRBJ2-2; 9 bases fit TRBD1. In germline, CDR1 is SNHLY, CDR2 FYNNEI. Losses at the gene ends were 8 bases for V and 0 bases for J; bases not matched to a gene: 1. The CDR3 length is 14 residues. Based on the CDR3 plus reference TRBV2 and TRBJ2-2, the full variable domain is EPEVTQTPSHQVTQMGQEVILRCVPISNHLYFYWYRQILGQKVEFLVSFYNNEISEKSEIFDDQFSVERPDGSNFTLKIRSTKLEDSAMYFCASRDRANTGELFFGEGSRLTVL.

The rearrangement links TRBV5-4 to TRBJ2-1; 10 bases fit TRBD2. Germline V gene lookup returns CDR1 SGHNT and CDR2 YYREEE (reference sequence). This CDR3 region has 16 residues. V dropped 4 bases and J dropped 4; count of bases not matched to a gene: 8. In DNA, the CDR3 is TGTGCCAGCAGCGCTTTGTCAGCGGGGGGGTACAATGAGCAGTTCTTC. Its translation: CASSALSAGGYNEQFF. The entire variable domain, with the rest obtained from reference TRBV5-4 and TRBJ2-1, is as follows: ETGVTQSPTHLIKTRGQQVTLRCSSQSGHNTVSWYQQALGQGPQFIFQYYREEENGRGNFPPRFSGLQFPNYSSELNVNALELDDSALYLCASSALSAGGYNEQFFGPGTRLTVL.

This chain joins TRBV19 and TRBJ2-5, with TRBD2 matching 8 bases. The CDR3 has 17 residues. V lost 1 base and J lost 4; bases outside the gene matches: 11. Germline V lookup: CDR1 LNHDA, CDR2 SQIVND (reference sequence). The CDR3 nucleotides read TGTGCCAGTAGTATAGTCTTATTAACGGGGGGGCGAGAGACCCAGTACTTC. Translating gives CASSIVLLTGGRETQYF. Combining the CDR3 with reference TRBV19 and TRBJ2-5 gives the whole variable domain DGGITQSPKYLFRKEGQNVTLSCEQNLNHDAMYWYRQDPGQGLRLIYYSQIVNDFQKGDIAEGYSVSREKKESFPLTVTSAQKNPTAFYLCASSIVLLTGGRETQYFGPGTRLLVL.